Listed below are T cell receptor beta chains from one sample, sequenced in a study of T cells in tuberculosis. Data came from immunoSEQ multiplex PCR; TCRdb stores just in-frame clones and leaves some out. In the table there are 30,000 to 40,000 clones, 93% of which are singletons. Specimen: PBMCs, collected at tuberculosis diagnosis. These receptors were taken from an adult with tuberculosis. Each CDR3 is given with its conserved first and last residue. The D gene is left open where the match is weak. The size of a clone is reported for some rows only, either as once, few or many, or as a class for expanded clones.

clone_size | j_call | d_call | v_call | cdr3_nt | cdr3_aa
. | TRBJ2-1 | TRBD2 | TRBV4-1 | TGCGCCAGCAGCCCCCGGGGGGAATTTTCCTACAATGAGCAGTTCTTC | CASSPRGEFSYNEQFF
. | TRBJ2-5 | TRBD1 | TRBV25-1 | TGTGCCAGCAGTGACGCGCCTCGACAGGGGGGAACCCAGTACTTC | CASSDAPRQGGTQYF
. | TRBJ2-3 | TRBD1 | TRBV28 | TGTGCCAGCCGGCTGGGGACAGGGGTCCAAGATACGCAGTATTTT | CASRLGTGVQDTQYF
. | TRBJ1-2 | TRBD1 | TRBV6-1 | TGTGCCAGCGGGGACAGAGGCGGCTACACCTTC | CASGDRGGYTF
. | TRBJ1-2 | TRBD1 | TRBV6-6 | TGTGCCAGCAGTGGGGACAGGGACTCGTCTAACTATGGCTACACCTTC | CASSGDRDSSNYGYTF
. | TRBJ2-5 | TRBD2 | TRBV6-1 | TGTGCCAGCAGTGGCGAGGGACTACTTGAGACCCAGTACTTC | CASSGEGLLETQYF
. | TRBJ1-4 | TRBD1 | TRBV2 | TGTGCCAGCAGCCCGGGACAGGGAGATGAAAAACTGTTTTTT | CASSPGQGDEKLFF
once | TRBJ2-3 | . | TRBV29-1 | TGCAGCGCCGACGGAGGCACAGATACGCAGTATTTT | CSADGGTDTQYF
. | TRBJ1-4 | TRBD1 | TRBV4-1 | TGCGCCAGCAGCCAAATCAGGGGGTTTAATGAAAAACTGTTTTTT | CASSQIRGFNEKLFF
. | TRBJ1-6 | . | TRBV18 | TGTGCCAGCTCACCACCGGCAACCGGGTCTGCCCTCCACTTT | CASSPPATGSALHF
. | TRBJ2-5 | TRBD2 | TRBV11-2 | TGTGCCAGCAGCCCGAGGGGATGGGTAGCGGGGGGCCTGGAGACCCAGTACTTC | CASSPRGWVAGGLETQYF
few | TRBJ2-3 | TRBD2 | TRBV27 | TGTGCCAGCAGTTTATCTTTGGAATCCTGGGGAGGGGATACGCAGTATTTT | CASSLSLESWGGDTQYF
. | TRBJ1-1 | . | TRBV18 | TGTGCCAGCTCACCAAAGAGTCAGGGCTACACTGAAGCTTTCTTT | CASSPKSQGYTEAFF